This T cell receptor beta chain is drawn from a study of blood T cell repertoires in COVID-19. The repertoire was sequenced with immunoSEQ multiplex PCR; TCRdb's copy has only in-frame clones and lacks some. Of around 150,000 clones detected, approximately 83% appear once; the ten largest clones hold over 10%. With regard to this clone: Distinct nucleotide sequences in the sample also encode this CDR3.

The TCR originated in a woman between 55 and 75 years old who had recovered from COVID-19. Sequenced: PBMCs or T cells enriched from blood (not recorded which).

CDR3 residues: CASSLIAGGNNEQFF. The CDR3 DNA follows: TGTGCCAGCAGTTTAATAGCGGGAGGGAACAATGAGCAGTTCTTC. The chain has TRBV28 and TRBJ2-1; 11 nucleotides agree with TRBD2. Germline V gene lookup returns CDR1 MDHEN and CDR2 SYDVKM. This CDR3 is built from 15 residues. V lost 2 bases and J lost 5; bases outside the gene matches: 2.